This T cell receptor beta chain emerged from a study of T cells in localized non-small cell lung cancer. Details on this clone: Its antigen remains unidentified.

Repertoires were generated with immunoSEQ multiplex PCR, while TCRdb's copy carries only in-frame clones and drops some. Of 70,000 to 75,000 clones listed, roughly 80% are singletons. J was trimmed by 1 base and V by 5 bases; bases with no gene match: 9. Germline lookup yields CDR1 PRHDT and CDR2 FYEKMQ (reference sequence). This CDR3 comprises 17 residues. Study-wide points: Within adjacent lung there appeared a median around 57 of the top 100 tumor clones. Higher blood T cell density tracked longer overall survival.

The chain joins TRBV13 to TRBJ2-3, with 10 bases matching TRBD2. This TCR came from a female donor over 55 with stage I lung adenocarcinoma. The material sequenced was peripheral blood, taken before any cancer treatment. CDR3 coding DNA: TGTGCCAGCAGCCGACGTTTAGCGGGAGGCGGCACAGATACGCAGTATTTT. This codes for CASSRRLAGGGTDTQYF.